The 25 T cell receptor beta chains in this list originate from one sample, sequenced in a study of blood T cell repertoires in COVID-19. Sequencing used immunoSEQ multiplex PCR; TCRdb keeps in-frame clones, though not all of them. The sample comprises some 330,000 clones, roughly 89% of which are singletons, and over 1.5% rests with the top ten. Sequenced material: peripheral blood. The source is a woman in her 30s with COVID-19, enrolled during active disease.

The genes are TRBV5-1 and TRBJ1-2; 9 positions match TRBD1. The CDR3 is made up of 15 amino acids. The trim removed 4 bases at V and 6 bases at J, leaving 10 bases unmatched. The germline gives CDR1 SGHRS, CDR2 YFSETQ. The CDR3 loop reads CASSPLTGGYDGYTF. The CDR3 DNA sequence: TGCGCCAGCAGCCCCTTGACAGGGGGTTATGATGGCTACACCTTC.

V and J are TRBV2 and TRBJ1-2; 9 bases line up with TRBD1. CDR1 and CDR2 from the germline V gene are SNHLY and FYNNEI. J lost 6 bases, V lost 3 bases, and 2 bases had no gene match. This CDR3 is 13 amino acids long. The CDR3 bases are TGTGCCAGCAGTGAGCGACAGGGGGATGGCTACACCTTC. Its translation: CASSERQGDGYTF.

The V call is TRBV4-2, the J call TRBJ1-6, with 10 nucleotides matching TRBD1. From germline, CDR1 is LGHNA and CDR2 YNFKEQ. This CDR3 has 18 amino acids. The ends lost 5 bases at V and 1 base at J; junction bases unmatched: 8. Here the CDR3 DNA reads TGTGCCAGCAGCTACCGACAGGGGGCTAGGTCCTATAATTCACCCCTCCACTTT. Amino acid sequence: CASSYRQGARSYNSPLHF.

This clone showed up just a few times. V is TRBV28 and J is TRBJ1-1; no clear D. Looked up from germline, CDR1 is MDHEN and CDR2 is SYDVKM. The CDR3 contains 15 residues. V lost 3 bases, J lost 0 bases, and 11 bases lay in between. The CDR3 bases are TGTGCCAGCAGTTTTTGGCAGCGCTTGAACACTGAAGCTTTCTTT. It yields the protein CASSFWQRLNTEAFF.

The chain has TRBV6-1 and TRBJ2-7, with a weak D call TRBD1 (5 bases). Germline CDR1 is MNHNS and CDR2 is SASEGT. Trimming pared 2 bases from V and 0 bases from J, leaving 11 bases between. The CDR3 consists of 15 residues. CDR3 sequence: CASSETGPASYEQYV. The CDR3 DNA is TGTGCCAGCAGTGAAACAGGCCCAGCCTCCTACGAGCAGTACGTC.

This chain uses TRBV6-6 with TRBJ2-2; the D is unclear. CDR1 is MNHNY, CDR2 SVGAGI, per germline (reference sequence). V was trimmed by 6 bases and J by 0 bases, leaving 2 bases between them. The CDR3 covers 12 residues. DNA for the CDR3: TGTGCCAGCAGCACGAACACCGGGGAGCTGTTTTTT. Its translation is CASSTNTGELFF.

In nucleotides, the CDR3 is TGTGCCAGCAGCAAAGGGGCCCTCGACACAGATACGCAGTATTTT. It codes for CASSKGALDTDTQYF. The chain recombines TRBV6-5 with TRBJ2-3; the D gene is possibly TRBD1 (5 bases). V was cut by 6 bases and J by 2 bases, with 15 bases left in between. Germline CDR1 MNHEY, CDR2 SVGAGI. The CDR3 is made up of 15 amino acids.

The gene calls are TRBV5-1 and TRBJ2-1, with TRBD2 identical over 8 bases. V dropped 7 bases and J dropped 9; count of bases not matched to a gene: 3. The germline V gene has CDR1 SGHRS and CDR2 YFSETQ. The CDR3 length is 11 residues. The CDR3 loop reads CASRGGREQFF. CDR3 DNA sequence: TGCGCCAGCCGGGGGGGCCGTGAGCAGTTCTTC.

This chain joins TRBV10-3 and TRBJ1-2; D is undetermined. The CDR3 consists of 14 residues. From germline, CDR1 is ENHRY and CDR2 SYGVKD. V was trimmed by 4 bases and J by 5 bases, leaving 14 bases between them. As DNA, the CDR3 is TGTGCCATCAGTGGTGAGACACTCTTTTATGGCTACACCTTC. It yields the protein CAISGETLFYGYTF.

V usage is TRBV11-3 and J usage is TRBJ1-4; 7 bases line up with TRBD1. The ends lost 3 bases at V and 4 bases at J; junction bases unmatched: 5. The CDR3 spans 15 residues. Germline CDR1 reads SGHNT; CDR2 reads YENEEA. This chain's CDR3 is CASSFRAGGNEKLFF. The CDR3 coding sequence is TGTGCCAGCAGCTTTCGGGCAGGGGGTAATGAAAAACTGTTTTTT.

The rearrangement joins TRBV5-4 to TRBJ2-1; 7 bases map to TRBD2. V lost 4 bases to trimming and J lost 7 bases; unmatched junction nucleotides: 11. The CDR3 runs to 15 residues. Germline CDR1 SGHNT, CDR2 YYREEE (reference sequence). The CDR3 loop is CASSVGLISGNEQFF. The CDR3 region has the DNA TGTGCCAGCAGCGTGGGACTAATCTCTGGAAATGAGCAGTTCTTC.

The chain couples TRBV3-1 (or the pseudogene TRBV3-2) to TRBJ1-5, with 12 bases identical to TRBD1. This CDR3 region has 18 residues. The ends lost 6 bases at V and 0 bases at J; junction bases unmatched: 9. From germline, CDR1 is LGHDT and CDR2 YNNKEL (reference sequence). The CDR3 DNA follows: TGTGCCAGCAGAATCGGGACAGGGGGCGCCGATAGCAATCAGCCCCAGCATTTT. Amino acid sequence: CASRIGTGGADSNQPQHF.

This chain links TRBV2 with TRBJ1-1, with a possible D match to TRBD1 (6 bases). There are 12 residues in the CDR3. The V and J ends lost 7 bases and 4 bases respectively, with 10 bases between them. Germline V gives CDR1 SNHLY, CDR2 FYNNEI. CDR3: CASTRRGTEAFF. The CDR3 DNA reads as TGTGCCAGCACACGCAGGGGCACTGAAGCTTTCTTT.

V and J are TRBV11-3 and TRBJ2-1; possible D gene TRBD2, 6 bases. Per the germline V gene, CDR1 is SGHNT and CDR2 is YENEEA. Trimming left V 5 bases short and J 9 bases short, with 17 bases between. The CDR3 is 14 amino acids. CDR3 region: CASSPGNPEGEQFF. As DNA, the CDR3 is TGTGCCAGCAGCCCTGGTAACCCGGAGGGTGAGCAGTTCTTC.

The J gene is TRBJ2-7, the V gene TRBV10-3, with TRBD2 matching 8 bases. CDR1 is ENHRY, CDR2 SYGVKD, per germline. The V segment lost 4 bases and the J segment 4 bases; nucleotides outside the gene matches: 3. The CDR3 runs 13 residues. The CDR3 spells CAISAGLAYEQYV. The CDR3 nucleotides are TGTGCCATCAGTGCCGGACTAGCTTACGAGCAGTACGTC.

The J gene is TRBJ1-6, the V gene TRBV6-5; D remains unclear. V was trimmed by 2 bases and J by 8 bases, leaving 4 bases between them. The CDR3 has 12 residues. Germline lookup yields CDR1 MNHEY and CDR2 SVGAGI. CDR3: CASSYRDSPLHF. The CDR3 nucleotides are TGTGCCAGCAGTTACCGCGATTCACCCCTCCACTTT.

The chain recombines TRBV4-1 with TRBJ1-2; 7 nucleotides agree with TRBD1. The CDR3 totals 14 residues. Trimming cost V 3 bases and J 2 bases; bases outside gene matches: 3. The V gene's germline CDR1 is MGHRA and CDR2 YSYEKL. The CDR3: CASSQDRSNYGYTF. The CDR3 DNA is TGCGCCAGCAGCCAGGACAGGTCAAACTATGGCTACACCTTC.

The V gene is TRBV18, the J gene TRBJ2-3; perhaps TRBD2 as D (5 bases). The length of the CDR3 is 16 residues. Germline V CDR1 and CDR2: KGHSH, LQKENI. V lost 0 bases and J lost 4, with 14 bases in between. This CDR3 is CASSPPEESVSDTQYF. The CDR3, as DNA: TGTGCCAGCTCACCACCGGAGGAATCGGTTTCAGATACGCAGTATTTT.

The chain uses TRBV5-4 and TRBJ2-4, with D hard to call. CDR1 and CDR2 (germline): SGHNT, YYREEE (reference sequence). V was shortened by 3 bases and J by 1 base, with 14 bases between the two germline ends. This CDR3 has 16 amino acids. DNA of the CDR3: TGTGCCAGCAGCTACCAAGCGTTTAGGGCCAAAAACATTCAGTACTTC. It yields the protein CASSYQAFRAKNIQYF.

The chain uses TRBV7-2 and TRBJ1-6; TRBD1 matches 9 bases. This CDR3 contains 16 residues. The V and J ends lost 5 bases and 3 bases, in that order; junction bases with no gene match: 5. Germline V CDR1 and CDR2: SGHTA, FQGNSA. The CDR3 DNA reads as TGTGCCAGCAGCCTACAGGACAGGGGCTATAATTCACCCCTCCACTTT. Translation gives CASSLQDRGYNSPLHF. The whole variable domain, filled in from reference TRBV7-2 and TRBJ1-6, reads GAGVSQSPSNKVTEKGKDVELRCDPISGHTALYWYRQSLGQGLEFLIYFQGNSAPDKSGLPSDRFSAERTGGSVSTLTIQRTQQEDSAVYLCASSLQDRGYNSPLHFGNGTRLTVT.

This clone was counted only a few times. The chain is built from TRBV19 and TRBJ1-2; D not resolved. Deletions cut 2 bases from V and 4 bases from J, with 8 bases between. In germline, CDR1 is LNHDA, CDR2 SQIVND (reference sequence). The CDR3 extends over 13 amino acids. DNA of the CDR3: TGTGCCAGTAGTATAAATACTGGCTATGGCTACACCTTC. Its translation: CASSINTGYGYTF. The full variable domain, with the rest looked up from reference TRBV19 and TRBJ1-2, is DGGITQSPKYLFRKEGQNVTLSCEQNLNHDAMYWYRQDPGQGLRLIYYSQIVNDFQKGDIAEGYSVSREKKESFPLTVTSAQKNPTAFYLCASSINTGYGYTFGSGTRLTVV.

A word on this clone: The junction does not match germline at one end; this may be a read error. This sequence joins TRBV6-2 or TRBV6-3 and TRBJ1-1, with 7 bases identical to TRBD1. This CDR3 contains 14 residues. Germline CDR1 MNHEY, CDR2 SVGEGT. In nucleotides, the CDR3 is TGTGCCAGCAGTTACTCCGGGACAGCGGAAGTAAAACTCTTT. This encodes CASSYSGTAEVKLF.

The chain has TRBV7-8 and TRBJ2-1, with D possibly matching TRBD2 (6 bases). Looked up from germline, CDR1 is SGHVS and CDR2 is FQNEAQ. The length of the CDR3 is 14 residues. The germline V and J ends were trimmed by 7 bases and 0 bases, with 10 bases remaining between them. The DNA of the CDR3 is TGTGCCAGCATTGGGAGGAGCTCCTACAATGAGCAGTTCTTC. This codes for CASIGRSSYNEQFF.

Written as DNA, the CDR3 is TGTGCCAGCAGCCCGGGGGGGGACCAAGAGACCCAGTACTTC. The encoded protein is CASSPGGDQETQYF. V and J are TRBV11-1 and TRBJ2-5; 8 bases align to TRBD2. This CDR3 comprises 14 residues. The V and J ends lost 5 bases and 0 bases, in that order; junction bases with no gene match: 2. The germline V gene has CDR1 SGHAT and CDR2 FQDESV (reference sequence). Full variable domain (outside the CDR3, taken from reference TRBV11-1 and TRBJ2-5): EAEVAQSPRYKITEKSQAVAFWCDPISGHATLYWYRQILGQGPELLVQFQDESVVDDSQLPKDRFSAERLKGVDSTLKIQPAELGDSAMYLCASSPGGDQETQYFGPGTRLLVL.

This clone has just one count. The rearrangement links TRBV10-2 to TRBJ2-2, with 8 bases that match TRBD1. Trimming cost V 1 base and J 1 base; bases outside gene matches: 2. The CDR3 has 16 residues. Germline loops: CDR1 WSHSY, CDR2 SAAADI. CDR3 sequence (DNA): TGCGCCAGCAGTGAGTTGGGGACAGGGAACACCGGGGAGCTGTTTTTT. Residues: CASSELGTGNTGELFF.